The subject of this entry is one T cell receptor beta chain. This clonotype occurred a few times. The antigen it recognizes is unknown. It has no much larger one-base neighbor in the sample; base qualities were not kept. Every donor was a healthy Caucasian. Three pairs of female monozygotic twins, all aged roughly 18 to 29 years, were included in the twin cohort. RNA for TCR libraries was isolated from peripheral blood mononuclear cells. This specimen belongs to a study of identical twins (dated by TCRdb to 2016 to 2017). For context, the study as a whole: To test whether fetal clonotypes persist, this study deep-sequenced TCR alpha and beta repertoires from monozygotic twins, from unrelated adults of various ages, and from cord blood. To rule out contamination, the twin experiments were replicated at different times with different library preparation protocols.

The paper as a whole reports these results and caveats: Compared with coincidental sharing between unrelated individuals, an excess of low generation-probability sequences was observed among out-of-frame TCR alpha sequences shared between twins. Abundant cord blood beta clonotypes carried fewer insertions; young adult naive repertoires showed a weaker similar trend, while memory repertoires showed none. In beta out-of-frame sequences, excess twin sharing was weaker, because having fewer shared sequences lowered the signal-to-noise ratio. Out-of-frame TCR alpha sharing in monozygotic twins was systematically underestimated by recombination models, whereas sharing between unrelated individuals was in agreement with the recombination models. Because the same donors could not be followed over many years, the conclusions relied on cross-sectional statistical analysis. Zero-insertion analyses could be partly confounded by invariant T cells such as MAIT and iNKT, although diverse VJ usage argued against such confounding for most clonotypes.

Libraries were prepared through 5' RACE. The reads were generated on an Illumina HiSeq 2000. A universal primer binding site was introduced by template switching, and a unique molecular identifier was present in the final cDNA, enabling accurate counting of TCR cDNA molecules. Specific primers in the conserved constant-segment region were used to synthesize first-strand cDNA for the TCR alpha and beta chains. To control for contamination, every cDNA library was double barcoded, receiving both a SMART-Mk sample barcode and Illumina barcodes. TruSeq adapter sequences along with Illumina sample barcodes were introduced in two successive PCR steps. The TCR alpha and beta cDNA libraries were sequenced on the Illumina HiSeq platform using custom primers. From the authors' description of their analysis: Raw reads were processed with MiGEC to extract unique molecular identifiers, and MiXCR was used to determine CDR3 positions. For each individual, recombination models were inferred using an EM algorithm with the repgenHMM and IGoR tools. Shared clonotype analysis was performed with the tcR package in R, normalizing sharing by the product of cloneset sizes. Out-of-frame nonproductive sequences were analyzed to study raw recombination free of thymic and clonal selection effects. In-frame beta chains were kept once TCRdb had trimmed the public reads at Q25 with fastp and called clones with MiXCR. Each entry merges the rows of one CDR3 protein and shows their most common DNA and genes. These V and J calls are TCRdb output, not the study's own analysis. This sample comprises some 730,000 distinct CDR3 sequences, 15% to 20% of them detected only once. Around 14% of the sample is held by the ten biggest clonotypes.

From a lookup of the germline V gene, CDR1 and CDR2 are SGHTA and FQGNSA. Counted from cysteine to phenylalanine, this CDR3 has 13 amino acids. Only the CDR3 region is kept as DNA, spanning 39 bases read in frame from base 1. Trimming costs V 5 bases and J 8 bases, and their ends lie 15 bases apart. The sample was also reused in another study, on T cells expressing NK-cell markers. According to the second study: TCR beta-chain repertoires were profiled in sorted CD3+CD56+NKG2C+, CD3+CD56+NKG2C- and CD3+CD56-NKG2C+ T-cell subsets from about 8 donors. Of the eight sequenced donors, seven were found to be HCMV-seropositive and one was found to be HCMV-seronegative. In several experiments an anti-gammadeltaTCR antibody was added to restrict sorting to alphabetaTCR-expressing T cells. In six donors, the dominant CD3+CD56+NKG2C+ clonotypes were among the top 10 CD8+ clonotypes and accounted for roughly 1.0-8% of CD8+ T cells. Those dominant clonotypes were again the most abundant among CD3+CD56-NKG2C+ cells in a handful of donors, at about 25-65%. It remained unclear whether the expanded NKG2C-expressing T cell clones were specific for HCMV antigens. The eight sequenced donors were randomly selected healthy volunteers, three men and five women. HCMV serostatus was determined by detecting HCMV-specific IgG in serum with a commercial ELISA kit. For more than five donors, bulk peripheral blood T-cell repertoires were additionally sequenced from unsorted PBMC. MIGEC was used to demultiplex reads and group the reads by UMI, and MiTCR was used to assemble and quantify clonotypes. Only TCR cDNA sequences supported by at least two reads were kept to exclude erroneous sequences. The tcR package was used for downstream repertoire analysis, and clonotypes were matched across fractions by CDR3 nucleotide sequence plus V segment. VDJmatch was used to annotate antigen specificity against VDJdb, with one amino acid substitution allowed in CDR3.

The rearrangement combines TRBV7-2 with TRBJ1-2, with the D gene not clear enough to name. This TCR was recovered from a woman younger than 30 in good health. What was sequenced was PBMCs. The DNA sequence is TGTGCCAGCAGCGATGGGAGACGCCGGGGCTACACCTTC. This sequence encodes CASSDGRRRGYTF.